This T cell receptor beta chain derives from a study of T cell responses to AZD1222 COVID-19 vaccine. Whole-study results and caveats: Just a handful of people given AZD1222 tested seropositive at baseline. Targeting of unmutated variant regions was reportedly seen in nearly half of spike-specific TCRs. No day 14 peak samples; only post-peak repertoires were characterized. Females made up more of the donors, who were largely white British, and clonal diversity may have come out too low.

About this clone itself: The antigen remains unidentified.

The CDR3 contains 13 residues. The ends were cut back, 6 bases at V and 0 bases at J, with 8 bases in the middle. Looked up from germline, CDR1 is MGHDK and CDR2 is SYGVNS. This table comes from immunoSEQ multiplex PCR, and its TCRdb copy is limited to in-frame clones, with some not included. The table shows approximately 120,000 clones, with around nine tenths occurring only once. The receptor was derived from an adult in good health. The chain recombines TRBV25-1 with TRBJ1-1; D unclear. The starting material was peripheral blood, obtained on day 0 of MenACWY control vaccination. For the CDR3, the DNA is TGTGCCAGCAGGGCGCCTCTGAACACTGAAGCTTTCTTT. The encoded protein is CASRAPLNTEAFF.